This entry describes one T cell receptor (beta chain). The record originates from a study of shared clonotypes between healthy human individuals. Authors' data handling: As immunoSEQ supplied junction-only sequences (without quality scores), filtering differed. Profiling relied on immunoSEQ multiplex PCR, and the TCRdb table lists in-frame clones only, not all of them. V and J calls and clone size are as listed in that table; D and trimming were resolved from the DNA. The sample consists of roughly 2.5 million clones, approximately 92% of them appearing once. Germline V gives CDR1 LNHNV, CDR2 YYDKDF (reference sequence). The CDR3 has 13 amino acids. Trimming removed 8 bases at V and 5 bases at J, with 10 bases between.

Specimen: naive CD4+ T cells sorted from blood. Subset defined: CD45RA+ positively selected. The genes are TRBV15 and TRBJ1-6; D ambiguous. The TCR was taken from a man younger than 35 in good health. The CDR3 loop is CATRYGHNSPLHF. The CDR3 nucleotides are TGTGCCACCCGTTACGGACATAATTCACCCCTCCACTTT.